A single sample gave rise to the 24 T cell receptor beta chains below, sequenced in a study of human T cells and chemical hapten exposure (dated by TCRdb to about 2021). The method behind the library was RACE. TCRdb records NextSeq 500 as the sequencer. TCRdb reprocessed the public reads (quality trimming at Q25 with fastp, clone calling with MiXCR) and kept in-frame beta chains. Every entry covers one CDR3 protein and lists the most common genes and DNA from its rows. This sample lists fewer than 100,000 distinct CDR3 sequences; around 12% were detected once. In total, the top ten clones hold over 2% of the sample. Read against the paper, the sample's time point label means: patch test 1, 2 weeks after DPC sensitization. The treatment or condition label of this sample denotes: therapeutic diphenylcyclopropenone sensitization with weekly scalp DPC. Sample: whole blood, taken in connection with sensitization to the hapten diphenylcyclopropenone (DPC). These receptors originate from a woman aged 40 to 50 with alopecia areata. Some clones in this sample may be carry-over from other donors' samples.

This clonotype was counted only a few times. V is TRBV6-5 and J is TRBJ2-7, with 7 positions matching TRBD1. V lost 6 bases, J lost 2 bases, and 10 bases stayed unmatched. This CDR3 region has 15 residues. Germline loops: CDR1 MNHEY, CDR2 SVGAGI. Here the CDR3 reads CASSRRPQGAYEQYF. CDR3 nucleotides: TGTGCCAGCAGCCGTCGCCCCCAGGGGGCCTACGAGCAGTACTTC.

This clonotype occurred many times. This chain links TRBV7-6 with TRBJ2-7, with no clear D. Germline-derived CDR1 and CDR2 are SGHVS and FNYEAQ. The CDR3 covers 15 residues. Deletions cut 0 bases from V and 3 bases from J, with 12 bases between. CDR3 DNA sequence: TGTGCCAGCAGCTTAGCGGTGGCCGAAAGCTACGAGCAGTACTTC. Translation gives CASSLAVAESYEQYF.

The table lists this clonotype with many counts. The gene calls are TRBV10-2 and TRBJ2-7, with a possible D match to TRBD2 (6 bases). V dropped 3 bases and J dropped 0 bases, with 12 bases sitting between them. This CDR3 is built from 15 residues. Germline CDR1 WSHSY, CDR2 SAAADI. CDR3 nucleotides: TGCGCCAGCAGTGATGGAGGGATCAGCTCCTACGAGCAGTACTTC. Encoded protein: CASSDGGISSYEQYF.

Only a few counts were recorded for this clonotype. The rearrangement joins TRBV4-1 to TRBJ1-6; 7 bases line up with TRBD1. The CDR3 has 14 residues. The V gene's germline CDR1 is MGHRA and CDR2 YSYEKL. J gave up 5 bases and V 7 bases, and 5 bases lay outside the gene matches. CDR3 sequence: CASNRGQDNSPLHF. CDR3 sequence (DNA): TGCGCCAGCAACAGGGGACAAGATAATTCACCCCTCCACTTT.

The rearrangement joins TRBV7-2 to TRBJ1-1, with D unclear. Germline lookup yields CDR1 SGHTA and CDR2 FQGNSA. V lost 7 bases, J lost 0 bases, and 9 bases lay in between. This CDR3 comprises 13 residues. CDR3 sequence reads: CASNPRMNTEAFF. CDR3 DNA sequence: TGTGCCAGCAACCCGCGGATGAACACTGAAGCTTTCTTT.

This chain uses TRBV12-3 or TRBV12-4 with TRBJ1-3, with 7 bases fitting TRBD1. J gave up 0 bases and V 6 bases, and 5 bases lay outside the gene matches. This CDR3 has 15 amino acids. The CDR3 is CASRSQGVSGNTIYF. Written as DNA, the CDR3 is TGTGCCAGCAGGTCTCAGGGGGTCTCTGGAAACACCATATATTTT.

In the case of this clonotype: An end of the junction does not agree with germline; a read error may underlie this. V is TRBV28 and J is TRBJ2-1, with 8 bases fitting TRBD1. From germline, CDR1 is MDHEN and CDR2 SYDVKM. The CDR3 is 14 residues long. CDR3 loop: CASSQRDRQYSMVF. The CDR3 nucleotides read TGTGCCAGCAGCCAAAGGGACAGGCAATATTCGATGGTCTTC.

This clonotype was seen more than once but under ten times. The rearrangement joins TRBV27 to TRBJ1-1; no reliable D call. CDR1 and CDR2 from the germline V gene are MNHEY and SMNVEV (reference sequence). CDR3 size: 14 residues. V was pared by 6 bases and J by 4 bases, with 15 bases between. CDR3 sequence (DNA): TGTGCCAGCAGAACAGAACTAGGTGGCACTGAAGCTTTCTTT. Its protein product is CASRTELGGTEAFF.

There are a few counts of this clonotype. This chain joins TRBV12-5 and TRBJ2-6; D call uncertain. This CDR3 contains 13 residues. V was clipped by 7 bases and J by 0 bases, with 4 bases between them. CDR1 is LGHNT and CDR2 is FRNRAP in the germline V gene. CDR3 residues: CASAPSGANVLTF. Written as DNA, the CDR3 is TGTGCTAGTGCCCCCTCTGGGGCCAACGTCCTGACTTTC.

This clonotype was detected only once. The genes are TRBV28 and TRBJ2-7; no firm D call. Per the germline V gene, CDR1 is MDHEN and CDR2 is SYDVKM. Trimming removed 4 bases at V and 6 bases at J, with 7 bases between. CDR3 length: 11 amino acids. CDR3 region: CASSSLSEQYF. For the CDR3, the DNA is TGTGCCAGCAGTTCCCTGAGCGAGCAGTACTTC.

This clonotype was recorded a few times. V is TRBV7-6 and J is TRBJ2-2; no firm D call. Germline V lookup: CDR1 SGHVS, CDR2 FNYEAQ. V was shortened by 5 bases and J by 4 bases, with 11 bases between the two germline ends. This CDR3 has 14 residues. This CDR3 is CASSPIGTTGELFF. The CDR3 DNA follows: TGTGCCAGCAGCCCAATTGGTACCACCGGGGAGCTGTTTTTT.

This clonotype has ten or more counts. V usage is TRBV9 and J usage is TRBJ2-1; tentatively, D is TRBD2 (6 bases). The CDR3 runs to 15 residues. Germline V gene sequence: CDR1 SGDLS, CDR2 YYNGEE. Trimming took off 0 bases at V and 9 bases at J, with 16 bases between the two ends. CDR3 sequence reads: CASSVGTGASPEQFF. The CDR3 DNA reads TGTGCCAGCAGCGTAGGGACGGGAGCTAGTCCTGAGCAGTTCTTC.

The DNA of the CDR3 is TGTGCCAGAAGTATAACGTACCGGGGGGAGCAGTACTTC. Amino acids: CARSITYRGEQYF. J is TRBJ2-7 and V is TRBV28; a possible D gene is TRBD2 (6 bases). The CDR3 is 13 residues long. V was shortened by 9 bases and J by 7 bases, with 19 bases between the two germline ends. Per germline, CDR1 MDHEN and CDR2 SYDVKM.

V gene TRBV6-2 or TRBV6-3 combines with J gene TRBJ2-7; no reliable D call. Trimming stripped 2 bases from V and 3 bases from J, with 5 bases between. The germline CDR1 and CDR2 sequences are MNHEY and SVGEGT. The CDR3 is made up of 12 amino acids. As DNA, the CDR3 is TGTGCCAGCAGTTACGAGAACTACGAGCAGTACTTC. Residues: CASSYENYEQYF.

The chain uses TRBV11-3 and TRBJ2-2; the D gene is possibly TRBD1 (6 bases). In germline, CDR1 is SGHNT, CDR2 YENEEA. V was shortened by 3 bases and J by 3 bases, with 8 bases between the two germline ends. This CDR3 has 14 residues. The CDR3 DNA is TGTGCCAGCAGCTTGGACAGTTACACCGGGGAGCTGTTTTTT. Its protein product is CASSLDSYTGELFF.

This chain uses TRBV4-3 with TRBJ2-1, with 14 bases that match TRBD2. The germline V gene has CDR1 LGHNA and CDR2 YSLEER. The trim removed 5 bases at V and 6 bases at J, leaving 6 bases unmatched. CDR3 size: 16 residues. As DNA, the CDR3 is TGCGCCAGCAGCGCCCGACTAGCGGGAGGGGGCAATGAGCAGTTCTTC. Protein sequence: CASSARLAGGGNEQFF.

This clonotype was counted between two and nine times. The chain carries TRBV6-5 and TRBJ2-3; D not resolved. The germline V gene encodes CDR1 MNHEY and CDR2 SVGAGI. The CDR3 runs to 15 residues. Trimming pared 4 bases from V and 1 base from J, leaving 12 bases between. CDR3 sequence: CASSWQDWGTDTQYF. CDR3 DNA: TGTGCCAGCAGTTGGCAGGATTGGGGCACAGATACGCAGTATTTT.

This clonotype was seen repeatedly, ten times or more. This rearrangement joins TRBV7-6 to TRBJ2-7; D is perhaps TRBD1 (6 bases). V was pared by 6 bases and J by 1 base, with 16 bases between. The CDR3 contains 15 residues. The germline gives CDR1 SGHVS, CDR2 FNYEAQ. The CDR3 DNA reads TGTGCCAGCAGTCAATCCGGGACACCTTCCTACGAGCAGTACTTC. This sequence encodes CASSQSGTPSYEQYF.

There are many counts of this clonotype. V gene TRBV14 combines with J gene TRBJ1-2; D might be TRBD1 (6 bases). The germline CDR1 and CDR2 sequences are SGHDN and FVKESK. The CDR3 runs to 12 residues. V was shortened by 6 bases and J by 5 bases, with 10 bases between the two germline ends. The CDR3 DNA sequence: TGTGCCAGCAGTCCGCAGGGGTATGGCTACACCTTC. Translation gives CASSPQGYGYTF. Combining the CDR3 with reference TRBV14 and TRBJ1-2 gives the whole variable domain EAGVTQFPSHSVIEKGQTVTLRCDPISGHDNLYWYRRVMGKEIKFLLHFVKESKQDESGMPNNRFLAERTGGTYSTLKVQPAELEDSGVYFCASSPQGYGYTFGSGTRLTVV.

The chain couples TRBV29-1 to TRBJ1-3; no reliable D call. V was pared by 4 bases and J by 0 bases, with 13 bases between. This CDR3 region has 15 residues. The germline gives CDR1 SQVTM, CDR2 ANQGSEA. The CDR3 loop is CSVVSHGSSGNTIYF. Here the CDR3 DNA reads TGCAGCGTTGTATCCCACGGGAGCTCTGGAAACACCATATATTTT.

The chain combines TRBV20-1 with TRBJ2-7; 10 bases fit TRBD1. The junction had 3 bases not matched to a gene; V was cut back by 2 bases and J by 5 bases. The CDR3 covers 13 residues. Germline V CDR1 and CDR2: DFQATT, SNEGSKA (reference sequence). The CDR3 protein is CSARPGTGDEQYF. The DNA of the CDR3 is TGCAGTGCTAGACCCGGGACAGGGGACGAGCAGTACTTC.

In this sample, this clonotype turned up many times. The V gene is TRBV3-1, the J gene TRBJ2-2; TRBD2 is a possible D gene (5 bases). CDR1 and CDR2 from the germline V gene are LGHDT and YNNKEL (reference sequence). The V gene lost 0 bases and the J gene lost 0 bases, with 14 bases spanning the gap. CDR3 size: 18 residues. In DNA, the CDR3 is TGTGCCAGCAGCCAAGACGCGGTCGGGAAAGCGAACACCGGGGAGCTGTTTTTT. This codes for CASSQDAVGKANTGELFF.

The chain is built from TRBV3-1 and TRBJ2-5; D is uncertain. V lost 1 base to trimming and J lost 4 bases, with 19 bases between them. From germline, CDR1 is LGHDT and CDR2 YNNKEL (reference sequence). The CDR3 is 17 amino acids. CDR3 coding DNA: TGTGCCAGCAGCCAAGGACCGGATCAAGCATGGGGAGAGACCCAGTACTTC. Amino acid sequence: CASSQGPDQAWGETQYF.

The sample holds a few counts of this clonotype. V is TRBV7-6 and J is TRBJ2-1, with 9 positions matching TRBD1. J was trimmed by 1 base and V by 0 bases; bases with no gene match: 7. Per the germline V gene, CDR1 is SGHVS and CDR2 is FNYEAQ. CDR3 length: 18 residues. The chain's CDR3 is CASSLAATGGRSYNEQFF. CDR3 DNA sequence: TGTGCCAGCAGCTTAGCCGCCACAGGGGGCAGATCCTACAATGAGCAGTTCTTC.